Below, 3 T cell receptor beta chains from the same sample are listed, as sequenced in a study of PD-1 blockade in classical Hodgkin lymphoma. The assay was immunoSEQ multiplex PCR, and TCRdb's table has in-frame clones only and misses some. Of 35,000 to 45,000 clones listed, roughly 88% are singletons. Brentuximab vedotin exposure varied, and every patient relapsed after autologous stem cell transplantation. The specimen comprised peripheral blood mononuclear cells (PBMCs), sampled before the second cycle of nivolumab. The receptors were sampled from a human donor with classical Hodgkin lymphoma.

V is TRBV7-2 and J is TRBJ2-3; 8 bases line up with TRBD2. Germline CDR1 and CDR2: SGHTA and FQGNSA. This CDR3 contains 18 residues. The V segment lost 3 bases and the J segment 3 bases; nucleotides outside the gene matches: 14. For the CDR3, the DNA is TGTGCCAGCAGCTTCCCCCTCGGGGCGGGAGGACGGACAGATACGCAGTATTTT. Protein sequence: CASSFPLGAGGRTDTQYF.

V is TRBV20-1 and J is TRBJ2-1, with D perhaps matching TRBD2 (5 bases). The CDR3 spans 11 residues. Germline assignment: CDR1 DFQATT and CDR2 SNEGSKA (reference sequence). The CDR3 region has the DNA TGCAGGGCCGGAGGAGACAATGAGCAGTTCTTC. Its translation is CRAGGDNEQFF.

This clone was seen more than once but under ten times. This chain joins TRBV2 and TRBJ1-5, with 7 bases lining up with TRBD1. J gave up 3 bases and V 10 bases, and 12 bases lay outside the gene matches. The CDR3 is 15 residues long. Germline V gene data show CDR1 as SNHLY and CDR2 as FYNNEI. The CDR3 nucleotides are TGTGCCACCTCTCTTAGACAGGGTTTCAATCAGCCCCAGCATTTT. Translating gives CATSLRQGFNQPQHF.